Below, one T cell receptor (beta chain) is given with its context. Its antigen is undetermined. PBMCs were isolated by Ficoll-Paque density gradient centrifugation, using more than 8.5 ml of fresh peripheral blood as the starting material. This entry comes from a study of Graves' ophthalmopathy and Graves' hyperthyroidism. General study points: The majority of expanded thyroid clonotypes above 0.001 frequency also occurred in blood.

Transcripts of RNA were the source for amplifying TCR beta CDR3 regions. In the first round, RT-PCR was carried out with HTBI primers, and a multiplex PCR formed the second round. In TCRdb, the multiplex PCR reads were re-called with MiXCR into one record per CDR3 protein. The sample lists approximately 700,000 distinct CDR3 sequences, around 40% occurring once. The CDR3 is 12 amino acids. Germline V gives CDR1 MGHDK, CDR2 SYGVNS. The chain employs TRBV25-1 and TRBJ1-2; D gene uncertain. This receptor was obtained from an adult man with Graves' ophthalmopathy. The sequenced sample was peripheral blood. The CDR3 bases are TGTGCTCCCGCGGACTATGGGGAAGGCTACACCTTC. Residues: CAPADYGEGYTF.